The 17 T cell receptor beta chains presented below share a single source sample, sequenced in a study of T cell responses to AZD1222 COVID-19 vaccine. Sequenced by immunoSEQ multiplex PCR; TCRdb stores in-frame clones only, minus some. The sample includes some 180,000 clones, around 90% of them seen just once. Sequenced material: peripheral blood, taken 28 days after the second dose of the MenACWY control vaccine. Source of these receptors: an adult who received the MenACWY meningococcal vaccine as a control.

The chain recombines TRBV7-6 with TRBJ1-2; 11 bases line up with TRBD1. The germline gives CDR1 SGHVS, CDR2 FNYEAQ. Trimming at V came to 5 bases and at J to 8 bases, leaving 10 bases not matched to a gene. The CDR3 extends over 15 amino acids. CDR3 protein: CASSQGTGGISGYTF. The CDR3 nucleotides read TGTGCCAGCAGCCAGGGGACAGGGGGAATATCGGGCTACACCTTC. Full variable domain (outside the CDR3, taken from reference TRBV7-6 and TRBJ1-2): GAGVSQSPRYKVTKRGQDVALRCDPISGHVSLYWYRQALGQGPEFLTYFNYEAQQDKSGLPNDRFSAERPEGSISTLTIQRTEQRDSAMYRCASSQGTGGISGYTFGSGTRLTVV.

The V and J genes are TRBV20-1 and TRBJ2-1; D may be TRBD2 (6 bases). Per the germline V gene, CDR1 is DFQATT and CDR2 is SNEGSKA (reference sequence). This CDR3 has 14 amino acids. V shed 3 bases and J shed 4 bases, with 13 bases lying between them. CDR3 protein: CSASHAGNYNEQFF. The CDR3 DNA follows: TGCAGTGCTAGTCACGCGGGGAATTACAATGAGCAGTTCTTC.

This sequence joins TRBV20-1 and TRBJ2-5; no reliable D call. Between the trimmed V and J ends, which lost 3 bases and 4 bases, there was a span of 3 bases. The CDR3 loop spans 10 amino acids. Germline loops: CDR1 DFQATT, CDR2 SNEGSKA (reference sequence). CDR3 protein: CSASAETQYF. CDR3 sequence (DNA): TGCAGTGCTAGTGCAGAGACCCAGTACTTC.

The chain links TRBV15 to TRBJ2-2; TRBD1 might be the D (6 bases). Trimming pared 2 bases from V and 6 bases from J, leaving 16 bases between. The CDR3 covers 16 residues. Germline V gene lookup returns CDR1 LNHNV and CDR2 YYDKDF (reference sequence). CDR3 amino acids: CATSRQQGMDAGELFF. The DNA of the CDR3 is TGTGCCACCAGCAGACAACAGGGTATGGATGCCGGGGAGCTGTTTTTT.

The chain employs TRBV7-2 and TRBJ1-2; D is perhaps TRBD1 (6 bases). Germline V gene sequence: CDR1 SGHTA, CDR2 FQGNSA. V lost 8 bases and J lost 0, with 16 bases in between. The CDR3 runs to 15 residues. The CDR3 region is CASHPGVGANYGYTF. CDR3 DNA sequence: TGTGCCAGCCACCCAGGGGTGGGAGCTAACTATGGCTACACCTTC.

The CDR3 DNA sequence: TGTGCCAGCAGCCCCTTAGGACTAGCGGTAAACACCGGGGAGCTGTTTTTT. Encoded protein: CASSPLGLAVNTGELFF. The J gene is TRBJ2-2, the V gene TRBV14, with TRBD2 matching over 10 bases. The germline CDR1 and CDR2 sequences are SGHDN and FVKESK. Losses at the gene ends were 4 bases for V and 2 bases for J; bases not matched to a gene: 7. The CDR3 contains 17 residues.

V is TRBV20-1 and J is TRBJ2-5; D gene ambiguous. This CDR3 region has 11 residues. Germline CDR1 DFQATT, CDR2 SNEGSKA (reference sequence). The CDR3 bases are TGCAGCTCTCAATTCCAAGAGACCCAGTACTTC. Residues: CSSQFQETQYF.

The sample holds one count of this clone. The chain uses TRBV4-1 and TRBJ2-1; 10 bases are a match to TRBD2. This CDR3 has 17 residues. J was trimmed by 2 bases and V by 0 bases; bases with no gene match: 4. CDR1 is MGHRA and CDR2 is YSYEKL in the germline V gene. The DNA of the CDR3 is TGCGCCAGCAGCCAAGATTGGACTAGCGGAACCTACAATGAGCAGTTCTTC. Residues: CASSQDWTSGTYNEQFF.

V gene TRBV10-3 combines with J gene TRBJ1-4, with a possible D match to TRBD1 (5 bases). The CDR3 has 14 residues. Germline V CDR1 and CDR2: ENHRY, SYGVKD. The V end was cut by 3 bases, the J end by 6 bases, with 11 bases between. CDR3 nucleotide sequence: TGTGCCATCAGTGACAGGGCGCCGTATGAAAAACTGTTTTTT. Amino acids: CAISDRAPYEKLFF.

The J gene is TRBJ2-3, the V gene TRBV7-9; D perhaps matches TRBD1 (6 bases). V was cut by 4 bases and J by 2 bases, with 10 bases left in between. CDR1 and CDR2 (germline): SEHNR, FQNEAQ (reference sequence). This CDR3 has 14 residues. The DNA of the CDR3 is TGTGCCAGCAGCTCAAGGACAGACACAGATACGCAGTATTTT. This codes for CASSSRTDTDTQYF.

The chain recombines TRBV19 with TRBJ1-4; 7 bases line up with TRBD1. Trimming at V came to 5 bases and at J to 8 bases, leaving 5 bases not matched to a gene. The CDR3 extends over 13 amino acids. The germline V gene encodes CDR1 LNHDA and CDR2 SQIVND (reference sequence). This CDR3 reads CASSRGGGEKLFF. CDR3 in DNA: TGTGCCAGTAGTCGAGGGGGCGGAGAAAAACTGTTTTTT.

This chain connects TRBV29-1 to TRBJ2-2; D remains ambiguous. There are 11 residues in the CDR3. Germline CDR1 reads SQVTM; CDR2 reads ANQGSEA. V lost 7 bases and J lost 2, with 5 bases in between. CDR3 sequence: CSGRNTGELFF. The CDR3 nucleotides read TGCAGCGGAAGAAACACCGGGGAGCTGTTTTTT.

This chain joins TRBV28 and TRBJ2-7, with a possible D match to TRBD1 (5 bases). CDR3 length: 14 residues. CDR1 is MDHEN, CDR2 SYDVKM, per germline. Trimming pared 8 bases from V and 0 bases from J, leaving 14 bases between. The DNA of the CDR3 is TGTGCCAGCGGGGCGGTTGCGAGCTCCTACGAGCAGTACTTC. Translation gives CASGAVASSYEQYF.

This chain uses TRBV15 with TRBJ2-3; D may correspond to TRBD1 or TRBD2 (5 bases each). The germline CDR1 and CDR2 sequences are LNHNV and YYDKDF (reference sequence). The ends were cut back, 2 bases at V and 0 bases at J, with 15 bases in the middle. The CDR3 has 17 residues. The CDR3 sequence is CATSRTRTGASTDTQYF. The CDR3 nucleotides are TGTGCCACCAGCAGAACGAGGACCGGGGCCAGCACAGATACGCAGTATTTT.

The V call is TRBV19, the J call TRBJ2-1; 8 bases are a match to TRBD1. Losses at the gene ends were 6 bases for V and 9 bases for J; bases not matched to a gene: 19. Germline CDR1 is LNHDA and CDR2 is SQIVND (reference sequence). The CDR3 has 17 amino acids. For the CDR3, the DNA is TGTGCCAGTAGCCTAAGAGACTTCGGGACAGGTGCAATTGAGCAGTTCTTC. Protein product: CASSLRDFGTGAIEQFF.

The DNA of the CDR3 is TGTGCCAGCAGGCGGGGGGGTGGCTACACCTTC. Translation: CASRRGGGYTF. The V gene is TRBV7-2, the J gene TRBJ1-2, with D perhaps matching TRBD1 (5 bases). Germline CDR1 reads SGHTA; CDR2 reads FQGNSA. The CDR3 covers 11 residues. V gave up 6 bases and J gave up 7 bases, with 9 bases separating them.

The count of this clone is one. The chain uses TRBV27 and TRBJ1-4, with D possibly TRBD1 on 5 matching bases. Between the trimmed V and J ends, which lost 10 bases and 7 bases, there was a span of 19 bases. CDR1 and CDR2 from the germline V gene are MNHEY and SMNVEV (reference sequence). CDR3 length: 14 amino acids. CDR3 residues: CATRTGLVGEKLFF. The CDR3 bases are TGTGCCACCCGAACGGGGCTAGTGGGTGAAAAACTGTTTTTT.